Below are 25 T cell receptor beta chains sequenced from a single sample in a study of blood T cells in healthy people across ages. Primers used in a second PCR of about 7 to 12 cycles were a sample-barcoded 5' primer and a J-beta primer mix. TCRdb ran MiXCR on the 5' RACE reads and lists one entry per CDR3 protein. The sample consists of about a million distinct CDR3 sequences, around two fifths of them appearing once. The sample was blood. The receptors stem from a man aged 18-30 years in good health.

J is TRBJ1-4 and V is TRBV20-1; TRBD1 matches 7 bases. With V trimmed by 6 bases and J by 8 bases, 9 bases remained unmatched. CDR3 length: 13 residues. Germline CDR1 is DFQATT and CDR2 is SNEGSKA (reference sequence). The CDR3 protein is CSAQQGLEEKLFF. The CDR3 DNA sequence: TGCAGTGCCCAACAGGGGCTGGAGGAAAAACTGTTTTTT.

The gene calls are TRBV27 and TRBJ1-1; D gene ambiguous. This CDR3 has 15 residues. With 7 bases removed from V and 5 bases from J, the gap between germline ends came to 20 bases. From germline, CDR1 is MNHEY and CDR2 SMNVEV (reference sequence). In nucleotides, the CDR3 is TGTGCCAGCACACCACATAAGGAGGGAGGGACTGAAGCTTTCTTT. The encoded protein is CASTPHKEGGTEAFF.

This chain links TRBV4-2 with TRBJ2-7, with D hard to call. Germline V gene data show CDR1 as LGHNA and CDR2 as YNFKEQ. V lost 4 bases and J lost 2, with 18 bases in between. CDR3 length equals 16 residues. CDR3 in DNA: TGTGCCAGCAGCCGAAACCCGGACGCGTCGGCCTACGAGCAGTACTTC. Translated: CASSRNPDASAYEQYF.

J is TRBJ2-1 and V is TRBV2; either TRBD1 or TRBD2 may fit D (5 bases each). Germline V CDR1 and CDR2: SNHLY, FYNNEI. Trimming removed 3 bases from V and 4 bases from J, with 13 bases in between. The CDR3 has 15 amino acids. The CDR3, as DNA: TGTGCCAGCAGTGATTGGGGGACCCTTTACAATGAGCAGTTCTTC. Amino acid sequence: CASSDWGTLYNEQFF. Based on the CDR3 plus reference TRBV2 and TRBJ2-1, the full variable domain is EPEVTQTPSHQVTQMGQEVILRCVPISNHLYFYWYRQILGQKVEFLVSFYNNEISEKSEIFDDQFSVERPDGSNFTLKIRSTKLEDSAMYFCASSDWGTLYNEQFFGPGTRLTVL.

This rearrangement joins TRBV9 to TRBJ2-3, with 8 bases that match TRBD2. Unmatched junction bases numbered 6, after V lost 1 base and J lost 2 bases. The CDR3 has 16 residues. Germline V CDR1 and CDR2: SGDLS, YYNGEE. DNA of the CDR3: TGTGCCAGCAGCGTAACCCCGCGGGAGGTCACAGATACGCAGTATTTT. Protein product: CASSVTPREVTDTQYF.

The genes are TRBV12-3 or TRBV12-4 and TRBJ2-1; 7 bases fit TRBD2. The junction had 10 bases not matched to a gene; V was cut back by 6 bases and J by 2 bases. The length of the CDR3 is 16 residues. The CDR3 here is CASSPGGTKTYNEQFF. CDR3 bases: TGTGCCAGCAGCCCAGGAGGGACTAAGACCTACAATGAGCAGTTCTTC.

The V call is TRBV7-3, the J call TRBJ2-3; 7 positions agree with TRBD2. The germline CDR1 and CDR2 sequences are SGHTA and FQGTGA. Trimming at V came to 4 bases and at J to 4 bases, leaving 5 bases not matched to a gene. CDR3 length: 14 amino acids. CDR3 protein: CASSSGTKSDTQYF. CDR3 nucleotides: TGTGCCAGCAGCTCCGGGACTAAATCAGATACGCAGTATTTT.

This clonotype came up a few times. The V gene is TRBV9, the J gene TRBJ2-3; the match to TRBD2 covers 10 bases. Germline V gene sequence: CDR1 SGDLS, CDR2 YYNGEE. The CDR3 is 15 amino acids. The J segment lost 4 bases and the V segment lost 2 bases, leaving 4 bases of the junction unmatched. Written as DNA, the CDR3 is TGTGCCAGCAGCGTCTCTAGCGGGGGCGCAGATACGCAGTATTTT. It translates to CASSVSSGGADTQYF.

The CDR3 sequence: CASSESHRALTNVLTF. The CDR3 bases are TGTGCCAGCAGTGAGAGTCACAGGGCCCTTACGAACGTCCTGACTTTC. The V and J genes are TRBV6-1 and TRBJ2-6; tentatively, D is TRBD1 (6 bases). V dropped 3 bases and J dropped 10 bases, with 19 bases sitting between them. The CDR3 loop spans 16 amino acids. Looked up from germline, CDR1 is MNHNS and CDR2 is SASEGT.

This chain uses TRBV4-1 with TRBJ2-2; the D is unclear. V was trimmed by 4 bases and J by 1 base, leaving 16 bases between them. Per germline, CDR1 MGHRA and CDR2 YSYEKL. The CDR3 loop spans 17 amino acids. The CDR3 region has the DNA TGCGCCAGCAGCCTTCCCGTACAGAGGCTGAACACCGGGGAGCTGTTTTTT. Amino acids: CASSLPVQRLNTGELFF.

Only a few counts were recorded for this clonotype. The chain links TRBV4-3 to TRBJ1-4; no definite D call. V lost 2 bases, J lost 14 bases, and 15 bases lay in between. The germline gives CDR1 LGHNA, CDR2 YSLEER. The CDR3 loop spans 13 amino acids. The CDR3 spells CASSQNMPERLFF. CDR3 nucleotide sequence: TGCGCCAGCAGCCAAAATATGCCCGAGAGGCTGTTTTTT.

The rearrangement uses TRBV7-3 and TRBJ2-5; 7 bases are shared with TRBD1. Germline CDR1 SGHTA, CDR2 FQGTGA. CDR3 length equals 15 residues. V gave up 1 base and J gave up 6 bases; unmatched junction bases: 8. CDR3 in amino acids: CASSLIGGQAKTQYF. The CDR3, as DNA: TGTGCCAGCAGCTTAATAGGCGGACAGGCTAAGACCCAGTACTTC.

This clonotype was found once. The chain combines TRBV18 with TRBJ2-1, with 11 bases aligning to TRBD1. After removal of 3 bases from V and 7 bases from J, the junction contained 11 bases not matched to a gene. The CDR3 has 17 residues. CDR1 and CDR2 from the germline V gene are KGHSH and LQKENI. CDR3 region: CASSPRTRDRGTNEQFF. In nucleotides, the CDR3 is TGTGCCAGCTCACCGAGAACTCGGGACAGGGGGACAAATGAGCAGTTCTTC.

This clonotype was seen only a few times. This sequence joins TRBV29-1 and TRBJ2-3; 7 bases align to TRBD2. Germline loops: CDR1 SQVTM, CDR2 ANQGSEA. Losses at the gene ends were 7 bases for V and 3 bases for J; bases not matched to a gene: 7. The CDR3 extends over 13 amino acids. CDR3 bases: TGCAGCGGTGGACTAGTGGCAACAGATACGCAGTATTTT. Its translation: CSGGLVATDTQYF.

The rearrangement links TRBV10-3 to TRBJ2-1; no firm D call. The J call may be wrong; the DNA end is better matched by TRBJ2-7. The CDR3 covers 15 residues. In germline, CDR1 is ENHRY, CDR2 SYGVKD. The DNA for the CDR3 is TGTGCCATCAGTCCTGACTGGAGCTCCTACAATGAGCAGTACTTC. Translation: CAISPDWSSYNEQYF.

This chain links TRBV20-1 with TRBJ1-5; 7 bases are shared with TRBD1. Germline V gives CDR1 DFQATT, CDR2 SNEGSKA (reference sequence). The V gene end was trimmed by 6 bases and the J gene end by 7 bases; junction bases not matched to a gene: 12. The CDR3 has 14 residues. The CDR3 DNA follows: TGCAGTGCGAGTCGGACAGGCTCAGAACAGCCCCAGCATTTT. It translates to CSASRTGSEQPQHF.

This chain connects TRBV27 to TRBJ2-6; D gene unclear. This CDR3 comprises 15 residues. V gave up 3 bases and J gave up 0 bases, with 6 bases separating them. Per the germline V gene, CDR1 is MNHEY and CDR2 is SMNVEV (reference sequence). The chain's CDR3 is CASSLVNSGANVLTF. The CDR3 nucleotides read TGTGCCAGCAGTTTGGTCAACTCTGGGGCCAACGTCCTGACTTTC.

The V call is TRBV9, the J call TRBJ2-7; TRBD1 agrees at 8 bases. The CDR3 has 16 residues. V was pared by 4 bases and J by 7 bases, with 16 bases of the junction left unmatched. Germline V lookup: CDR1 SGDLS, CDR2 YYNGEE. CDR3 DNA sequence: TGTGCCAGCAGCTCACCCAGGGGGCTGTTAAACAATGAGCAGTACTTC. Amino acids: CASSSPRGLLNNEQYF.

The chain uses TRBV2 and TRBJ2-5; D is possibly TRBD2 (6 bases). Germline lookup yields CDR1 SNHLY and CDR2 FYNNEI. The CDR3 is 14 residues long. The V end lost 8 bases, the J end lost 3 bases, and 16 bases lay between the germline ends. For the CDR3, the DNA is TGTGCCAGCTCGGTGTCTAGCGTAAAAGAGACCCAGTACTTC. Amino acid sequence: CASSVSSVKETQYF.

V gene TRBV5-1 combines with J gene TRBJ1-1; D gene unclear. Germline lookup yields CDR1 SGHRS and CDR2 YFSETQ. The V gene lost 0 bases and the J gene lost 1 base, with 4 bases spanning the gap. This CDR3 has 13 residues. The CDR3: CASSLEWNTEAFF. CDR3 nucleotide sequence: TGCGCCAGCAGCTTGGAATGGAACACTGAAGCTTTCTTT.

This clonotype was detected ten times or more. The rearrangement joins TRBV10-3 to TRBJ2-3; TRBD2 is a possible D gene (6 bases). This CDR3 spans 13 amino acids. Germline V gene lookup returns CDR1 ENHRY and CDR2 SYGVKD. The ends were cut back, 3 bases at V and 9 bases at J, with 13 bases in the middle. CDR3 in amino acids: CAISDLGGGTQYF. The CDR3 region has the DNA TGTGCCATCAGTGACCTCGGGGGTGGCACGCAGTATTTT.

This clonotype was observed a single time. As DNA, the CDR3 is TGCGCCAGCAGCCCCGTGGGCAGGGTAGGCGGCTACACCTTC. The encoded protein is CASSPVGRVGGYTF. This chain joins TRBV4-1 and TRBJ1-2; D perhaps matches TRBD1 (5 bases). The germline V gene encodes CDR1 MGHRA and CDR2 YSYEKL. This CDR3 spans 14 amino acids. V was cut by 4 bases and J by 8 bases, with 17 bases left in between.

V is TRBV11-2 and J is TRBJ2-5, with 11 bases aligning to TRBD2. CDR3 length: 18 residues. J gave up 1 base and V 0 bases, and 7 bases lay outside the gene matches. The germline V gene has CDR1 SGHAT and CDR2 FQNNGV. CDR3 sequence (DNA): TGTGCCAGCAGCTTAGATGTCTCTAGCGGGGGGACCCAAGAGACCCAGTACTTC. Encoded protein: CASSLDVSSGGTQETQYF.

For the CDR3, the DNA is TGTGCCAGCAGCCCACGACTCGCCCCAGATACGCAGTATTTT. This gives the protein CASSPRLAPDTQYF. The genes are TRBV7-9 and TRBJ2-3; D remains ambiguous. The V and J ends lost 5 bases and 4 bases respectively, with 13 bases between them. Germline lookup yields CDR1 SEHNR and CDR2 FQNEAQ (reference sequence). This CDR3 spans 14 amino acids.

The genes are TRBV20-1 and TRBJ2-1, with D perhaps matching TRBD1 or TRBD2 (5 bases each). V was pared by 5 bases and J by 10 bases, with 18 bases between. The CDR3 is made up of 13 amino acids. CDR1 and CDR2 (germline): DFQATT, SNEGSKA (reference sequence). CDR3 nucleotide sequence: TGCAGTGCTCCCGTGCAGGGCCGAGGGGAGCAGTTCTTC. Translation gives CSAPVQGRGEQFF.